Shown below are 29 T cell receptor beta chains from a single sample sequenced in a study of T cell responses to AZD1222 COVID-19 vaccine. Libraries were prepared by immunoSEQ multiplex PCR; TCRdb keeps only in-frame clonotypes and omits some of them. Here the sample spans some 110,000 clones, approximately 85% being singletons. The sequences come from peripheral blood, collected on day 0 of MenACWY control vaccination. The receptors were gathered from an adult in good health.

This clone was seen only once. This chain uses TRBV6-2 or TRBV6-3 with TRBJ2-3; perhaps TRBD1 as D (6 bases). CDR3 size: 14 residues. The V end lost 2 bases, the J end lost 3 bases, and 9 bases lay between the germline ends. Germline V gene lookup returns CDR1 MNHEY and CDR2 SVGEGT. CDR3: CASSYTRGTDTQYF. In DNA, the CDR3 is TGTGCCAGCAGTTACACCAGGGGAACAGATACGCAGTATTTT.

V usage is TRBV30 and J usage is TRBJ2-1; D possibly uses TRBD1 or TRBD2 (5 bases each). The CDR3 sequence is 15 residues long. The germline CDR1 and CDR2 sequences are GTSNPN and SVGIG (reference sequence). V lost 3 bases and J lost 3, with 15 bases in between. CDR3 bases: TGTGCCTGGAGACCCGGGGCCAGGATCTACAATGAGCAGTTCTTC. It yields the protein CAWRPGARIYNEQFF.

The chain has TRBV6-2 or TRBV6-3 and TRBJ2-7; D gene unclear. The germline V gene encodes CDR1 MNHEY and CDR2 SVGEGT. V lost 0 bases, J lost 3 bases, and 9 bases lay in between. CDR3 length equals 14 residues. CDR3 region: CASSYSAWDYEQYF. The DNA of the CDR3 is TGTGCCAGCAGTTACTCTGCGTGGGACTACGAGCAGTACTTC.

This clone occurred a few times. The chain links TRBV11-1 to TRBJ1-1; D possibly corresponds to TRBD1 (6 bases). Germline CDR1 is SGHAT and CDR2 is FQDESV (reference sequence). The V end was cut by 3 bases, the J end by 4 bases, with 12 bases between. The length of the CDR3 is 14 residues. CDR3 region: CASSFSGEGTEAFF. CDR3 bases: TGTGCCAGCAGCTTCTCAGGGGAAGGCACTGAAGCTTTCTTT. Full variable domain (rest looked up from reference TRBV11-1 and TRBJ1-1): EAEVAQSPRYKITEKSQAVAFWCDPISGHATLYWYRQILGQGPELLVQFQDESVVDDSQLPKDRFSAERLKGVDSTLKIQPAELGDSAMYLCASSFSGEGTEAFFGQGTRLTVV.

This clone was counted a single time. The V call is TRBV20-1, the J call TRBJ1-2; TRBD1 is a possible D gene (6 bases). From germline, CDR1 is DFQATT and CDR2 SNEGSKA (reference sequence). The CDR3 loop spans 11 amino acids. The V end lost 4 bases, the J end lost 6 bases, and 9 bases lay between the germline ends. Here the CDR3 DNA reads TGCAGTGCTATCAGGGGCCATGGCTACACCTTC. Protein: CSAIRGHGYTF.

J is TRBJ2-2 and V is TRBV4-1; TRBD1 matches at 8 bases. The CDR3 consists of 16 residues. V shed 2 bases, J shed 1 base, and the junction held 3 bases outside the gene matches. CDR1 is MGHRA and CDR2 is YSYEKL in the germline V gene. CDR3 region: CASSQTTGVNTGELFF. CDR3 coding DNA: TGCGCCAGCAGCCAAACGACAGGGGTGAACACCGGGGAGCTGTTTTTT.

The rearrangement joins TRBV9 to TRBJ1-4; TRBD1 matches at 7 bases. This CDR3 contains 16 residues. V trimming: 0 bases; J trimming: 0 bases; junction bases outside the gene matches: 2. In germline, CDR1 is SGDLS, CDR2 YYNGEE. The CDR3 spells CASSVAQGTTNEKLFF. The CDR3 nucleotides read TGTGCCAGCAGCGTAGCACAGGGGACAACTAATGAAAAACTGTTTTTT.

This clone was found once. The rearrangement joins TRBV7-9 to TRBJ1-6; D is possibly TRBD1 (5 bases). This CDR3 has 12 residues. Trimming removed 7 bases from V and 10 bases from J, with 11 bases in between. Germline lookup yields CDR1 SEHNR and CDR2 FQNEAQ (reference sequence). For the CDR3, the DNA is TGTGCCAGCATGGGGGTTCCATCACCCCTCCACTTT. Amino acid sequence: CASMGVPSPLHF.

CDR3 region: CSVEDQGTEVISGANVLTF. CDR3 DNA sequence: TGCAGCGTTGAAGATCAGGGGACAGAGGTAATCTCTGGGGCCAACGTCCTGACTTTC. The gene calls are TRBV29-1 and TRBJ2-6, with TRBD1 identical over 7 bases. CDR3 length equals 19 residues. Germline V CDR1 and CDR2: SQVTM, ANQGSEA. The V gene end was trimmed by 0 bases and the J gene end by 0 bases; junction bases not matched to a gene: 11.

The chain recombines TRBV10-3 with TRBJ2-7, with 7 bases matching TRBD2. The germline gives CDR1 ENHRY, CDR2 SYGVKD. This CDR3 region has 14 residues. V shed 0 bases, J shed 3 bases, and the junction held 2 bases outside the gene matches. The CDR3 spells CAISESGRVYEQYF. CDR3 DNA sequence: TGTGCCATCAGTGAGTCAGGGAGGGTCTACGAGCAGTACTTC.

The CDR3 protein is CASRGTGGRDNQPQHF. DNA of the CDR3: TGTGCCAGTAGGGGGACAGGGGGACGGGACAATCAGCCCCAGCATTTT. This chain joins TRBV19 and TRBJ1-5, with TRBD1 matching over 11 bases. Germline lookup yields CDR1 LNHDA and CDR2 SQIVND (reference sequence). J was trimmed by 3 bases and V by 6 bases; bases with no gene match: 7. This CDR3 is built from 16 residues.

The V gene is TRBV3-1 (or the pseudogene TRBV3-2), the J gene TRBJ2-5; D not certain. Trimming took 0 bases from V and 6 from J, leaving 8 bases between them. The CDR3 totals 13 residues. The germline V gene has CDR1 LGHDT and CDR2 YNNKEL (reference sequence). This CDR3 reads CASSQEVLKTQYF. The DNA for the CDR3 is TGTGCCAGCAGCCAAGAGGTATTGAAGACCCAGTACTTC.

The rearrangement links TRBV9 to TRBJ2-2; D is unresolved. Per the germline V gene, CDR1 is SGDLS and CDR2 is YYNGEE. This CDR3 has 13 amino acids. Trimming cost V 0 bases and J 7 bases, with 7 bases left between them. The CDR3 DNA is TGTGCCAGCAGCGTAGGGAATAACGGGGAGCTGTTTTTT. Protein product: CASSVGNNGELFF.

This chain joins TRBV6-5 and TRBJ1-1; D not resolved. Germline assignment: CDR1 MNHEY and CDR2 SVGAGI. This CDR3 spans 14 amino acids. V dropped 5 bases and J dropped 4 bases, with 14 bases sitting between them. In nucleotides, the CDR3 is TGTGCCAGCAGTAGGAGGGTAGGGATCACTGAAGCTTTCTTT. It specifies CASSRRVGITEAFF.

The chain uses TRBV2 and TRBJ1-4, with D maybe TRBD1 (5 bases). V dropped 8 bases and J dropped 4 bases, with 11 bases sitting between them. Germline CDR1 and CDR2: SNHLY and FYNNEI. The CDR3 length is 13 residues. The CDR3 nucleotides are TGTGCCAGCCAGGGAGCCTTTAATGAAAAACTGTTTTTT. Its translation is CASQGAFNEKLFF.

This clone was found a few times. This chain uses TRBV14 with TRBJ1-1; D is unresolved. Trimming removed 4 bases at V and 0 bases at J, with 9 bases between. Germline-derived CDR1 and CDR2 are SGHDN and FVKESK. This CDR3 has 14 amino acids. The CDR3 sequence is CASSLPGVNTEAFF. In DNA form, the CDR3 reads TGTGCCAGCAGCCTTCCAGGAGTGAACACTGAAGCTTTCTTT.

The rearrangement uses TRBV4-3 and TRBJ2-7; D unresolved. Germline assignment: CDR1 LGHNA and CDR2 YSLEER. V dropped 0 bases and J dropped 0 bases, with 12 bases sitting between them. This CDR3 has 16 amino acids. The CDR3 nucleotides are TGCGCCAGCAGCCAAGATTTGCTGGAAAACTCCTACGAGCAGTACTTC. This gives the protein CASSQDLLENSYEQYF.

This chain uses TRBV7-8 with TRBJ2-7, with D possibly TRBD1 on 7 matching bases. Germline lookup yields CDR1 SGHVS and CDR2 FQNEAQ. V dropped 2 bases and J dropped 3 bases, with 26 bases sitting between them. The CDR3 covers 19 residues. CDR3: CASSLSIPQGGMWYYEQYF. In DNA form, the CDR3 reads TGTGCCAGCAGCTTATCCATCCCCCAGGGGGGCATGTGGTACTACGAGCAGTACTTC.

This chain uses TRBV3-1 (or the pseudogene TRBV3-2) with TRBJ2-6; the D is unclear. CDR1 LGHDT and CDR2 YNNKEL come from the germline V gene (reference sequence). V dropped 4 bases and J dropped 0 bases, with 16 bases sitting between them. CDR3 size: 18 residues. The CDR3 nucleotides read TGTGCCAGCAGCCCACGGGCCATTTCTCTCTCTGGGGCCAACGTCCTGACTTTC. This gives the protein CASSPRAISLSGANVLTF.

This clone was counted once. The chain is built from TRBV11-2 and TRBJ1-2; D is unresolved. There are 15 residues in the CDR3. With 3 bases removed from V and 1 base from J, the gap between germline ends came to 12 bases. Germline V gives CDR1 SGHAT, CDR2 FQNNGV. The chain's CDR3 is CASSFGQRNNYGYTF. The CDR3 DNA sequence: TGTGCCAGCAGCTTCGGCCAGCGTAATAACTATGGCTACACCTTC.

J is TRBJ1-2 and V is TRBV24-1; D is ambiguous. The CDR3 length is 11 residues. Deletions cut 4 bases from V and 8 bases from J, with 7 bases between. Per germline, CDR1 KGHDR and CDR2 SFDVKD. The chain's CDR3 is CATSDGGGYTF. The DNA of the CDR3 is TGTGCCACCAGTGACGGAGGAGGCTACACCTTC.

The chain uses TRBV7-2 and TRBJ1-2; D ambiguous. The CDR3 extends over 14 amino acids. Trimming shortened V by 1 base and J by 3 bases, and 9 bases separated the two germline ends. Per germline, CDR1 SGHTA and CDR2 FQGNSA. Written as DNA, the CDR3 is TGTGCCAGCAGCTTAGTTAGGTCCGACTATGGCTACACCTTC. Protein product: CASSLVRSDYGYTF.

This clone was recorded once. The genes are TRBV10-3 and TRBJ1-1; 8 positions agree with TRBD1. Germline V lookup: CDR1 ENHRY, CDR2 SYGVKD. The CDR3 has 14 residues. The J segment lost 3 bases and the V segment lost 5 bases, leaving 5 bases of the junction unmatched. CDR3 DNA: TGTGCCATCAGTAATCAGGGGGCTCACACTGAAGCTTTCTTT. Protein sequence: CAISNQGAHTEAFF.

V usage is TRBV19 and J usage is TRBJ1-6; 8 nucleotides match TRBD1. The germline V gene encodes CDR1 LNHDA and CDR2 SQIVND (reference sequence). The CDR3 spans 15 residues. The ends lost 2 bases at V and 7 bases at J; junction bases unmatched: 4. The CDR3 sequence: CASSIISGGNSPLHF. In DNA, the CDR3 is TGTGCCAGTAGTATAATATCAGGGGGCAATTCACCCCTCCACTTT.

J is TRBJ1-1 and V is TRBV25-1; D not certain. From germline, CDR1 is MGHDK and CDR2 SYGVNS. V lost 7 bases, J lost 11 bases, and 14 bases lay in between. This CDR3 region has 11 residues. The CDR3 coding sequence is TGTGCCAGCAAAGGCCCGTTAAGGGCTTTCTTT. Residues: CASKGPLRAFF.

V gene TRBV15 combines with J gene TRBJ2-5; tentatively, D is TRBD2 (5 bases). The CDR3 extends over 13 amino acids. Germline V gene lookup returns CDR1 LNHNV and CDR2 YYDKDF (reference sequence). V was trimmed by 1 base and J by 4 bases, leaving 7 bases between them. CDR3 in amino acids: CATSRGLAETQYF. In DNA form, the CDR3 reads TGTGCCACCAGCAGAGGTCTAGCAGAGACCCAGTACTTC.

Regarding this clone: Other nucleotide sequences from this sample produce the same CDR3. V and J are TRBV27 and TRBJ1-2, with D perhaps matching TRBD1 (5 bases). The CDR3 has 13 residues. In germline, CDR1 is MNHEY, CDR2 SMNVEV (reference sequence). V lost 3 bases and J 2 bases, leaving 7 bases between the germline ends. The CDR3 here is CASSLWGNYGYTF. In DNA, the CDR3 is TGTGCCAGCAGTTTGTGGGGGAACTATGGCTACACCTTC.

The rearrangement joins TRBV27 to TRBJ1-5, with a tentative D call TRBD1 (6 bases). CDR3 length equals 14 residues. CDR1 is MNHEY and CDR2 is SMNVEV in the germline V gene (reference sequence). Trimming stripped 2 bases from V and 7 bases from J, with 12 bases between. Written as DNA, the CDR3 is TGTGCCAGCAGTTTAGTGGGGGCAAGGCAGCCCCAGCATTTT. Its protein is CASSLVGARQPQHF.

V is TRBV2 and J is TRBJ2-1; weak D call: TRBD1 (7 bases). Germline lookup yields CDR1 SNHLY and CDR2 FYNNEI. The V end lost 1 base, the J end lost 1 base, and 11 bases lay between the germline ends. The CDR3 loop spans 16 amino acids. The CDR3 protein is CASSEEAGGSYNEQFF. CDR3 DNA: TGTGCCAGCAGTGAAGAGGCAGGGGGGTCCTACAATGAGCAGTTCTTC. Based on the CDR3 plus reference TRBV2 and TRBJ2-1, the full variable domain is EPEVTQTPSHQVTQMGQEVILRCVPISNHLYFYWYRQILGQKVEFLVSFYNNEISEKSEIFDDQFSVERPDGSNFTLKIRSTKLEDSAMYFCASSEEAGGSYNEQFFGPGTRLTVL.